Below are 6 T cell receptor beta chains sequenced from a single sample in a study of T cells in women clearing cervical HPV infection. The table came from immunoSEQ multiplex PCR; TCRdb's copy has only in-frame clones and leaves some out. Here the sample table reports around 30,000 clones. Sequencing used blood buffy coat. Source of these receptors: a woman between 18 and 69 years old with a cervical HPV16 infection that either progressed to CIN3+ or cleared (not recorded which).

Notes on this clone: Read sequence stops 3 residues before the CDR3 end, and the germline J gene provides the missing end. The rearrangement uses TRBV5-1 and TRBJ2-7; 16 bases match TRBD2. Germline CDR1 and CDR2: SGHRS and YFSETQ. The CDR3 totals 21 residues. J was trimmed by 0 bases and V by 3 bases; bases with no gene match: 15. The DNA read from the CDR3 is TGCGCCAGCAGCTCGAACCCGGGACTAGCGGGGGGGATAATTCTCTCCTACGAG. Its translation: CASSSNPGLAGGIILSYE. The entire CDR3 reads CASSSNPGLAGGIILSYEQYF.

In the case of this clone: The CDR3 end falls 3 residues outside the read, so it is completed with the germline J gene. This sequence joins TRBV7-2 and TRBJ1-2, with D possibly matching TRBD1 (6 bases). Trimming cost V 0 bases and J 1 base, with 15 bases left between them. The CDR3 sequence is 17 residues long. The germline gives CDR1 SGHTA, CDR2 FQGNSA. Partial CDR3 DNA: TGTGCCAGCAGCTTAGCTCCCCGACAGGTACTTAACTATGGC. This codes for CASSLAPRQVLNYG. The entire CDR3 sequence reads CASSLAPRQVLNYGYTF.

The CDR3 reads CASSESGNGQPQHF. The part of the CDR3 DNA that was read is TGTGCCAGCAGTGAATCGGGGAATGGTCAGCCC. This sequence joins TRBV2 and TRBJ1-5; D gene unclear. The CDR3 end falls 3 residues outside the read, so it is completed with the germline J gene. Trimming pared 2 bases from V and 6 bases from J, leaving 11 bases between. The CDR3 extends over 14 amino acids. Germline V gene sequence: CDR1 SNHLY, CDR2 FYNNEI.

Turning to this clone: The CDR3 goes on 3 residues after the read ends, and that part is filled in from the germline J gene. The chain recombines TRBV24-1 with TRBJ1-5, with D possibly being TRBD1 (5 bases). The CDR3 loop spans 14 amino acids. Per the germline V gene, CDR1 is KGHDR and CDR2 is SFDVKD. V lost 5 bases and J lost 2, with 9 bases in between. CDR3 DNA (partial): TGTGCCACCAGTGTGGAGGGGTGCAATCAGCCC. Translating it yields CATSVEGCNQP. The whole CDR3 sequence is CATSVEGCNQPQHF.

CDR3 DNA, as far as it was read: TGTGCCAGCAGTGAACTGGGGGCGGTTAACTATGGC. It translates to CASSELGAVNYG. The entire CDR3 is CASSELGAVNYGYTF. The chain is built from TRBV6-1 and TRBJ1-2; TRBD1 might be the D (6 bases). The read is 3 residues too short to cover the CDR3 end, so that end is filled in from the germline J gene. Germline CDR1 is MNHNS and CDR2 is SASEGT. This CDR3 contains 15 residues. Trimming removed 2 bases from V and 1 base from J, with 11 bases in between.

As for this clone: Sequencing ends 3 residues short of the CDR3 end; the germline J gene provides the rest. The genes are TRBV20-1 and TRBJ2-3; 9 bases align to TRBD1. The CDR3 runs 14 residues. Trimming at V came to 3 bases and at J to 6 bases, leaving 7 bases not matched to a gene. Germline loops: CDR1 DFQATT, CDR2 SNEGSKA (reference sequence). The sequenced CDR3 bases are TGCAGTGCTAGGAGGACAGGGGTGTTCGATACG. Protein sequence: CSARRTGVFDT. The full CDR3 sequence reads CSARRTGVFDTQYF.